The clone carrying this T cell receptor beta chain came up many times. As to time point: technical triplicate 3. This CDR3 comprises 17 residues. The germline V gene has CDR1 SGHRS and CDR2 YFSETQ. The V and J ends lost 7 bases and 7 bases, in that order; junction bases with no gene match: 21. TCRdb independently ran MiXCR on the 5' RACE reads; one entry per CDR3 protein. This sample has about 42,000 distinct CDR3 sequences, with 20% to 25% found just once. These data come from a study of neurological immune-mediated disorders. The sequencing input was PBMCs. The receptor comes from a man aged 55 to 70 with HTLV-1-associated myelopathy (HAM/TSP). V is TRBV5-1 and J is TRBJ2-3, with 7 nucleotides matching TRBD2. This chain's CDR3 is CASSPGVSSGITNTQYF. The CDR3 DNA reads TGCGCCAGCTCTCCCGGCGTTTCCAGCGGGATAACAAATACGCAGTATTTT.